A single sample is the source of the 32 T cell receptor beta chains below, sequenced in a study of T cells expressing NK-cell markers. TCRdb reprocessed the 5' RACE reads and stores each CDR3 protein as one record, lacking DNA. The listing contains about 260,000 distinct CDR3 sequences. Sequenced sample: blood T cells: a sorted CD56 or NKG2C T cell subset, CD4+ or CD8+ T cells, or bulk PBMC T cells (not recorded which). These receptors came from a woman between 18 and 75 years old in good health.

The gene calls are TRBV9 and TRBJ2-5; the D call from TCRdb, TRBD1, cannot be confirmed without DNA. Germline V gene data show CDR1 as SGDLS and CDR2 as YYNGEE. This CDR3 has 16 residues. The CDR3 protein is CASSNSPRQDRETQYF.

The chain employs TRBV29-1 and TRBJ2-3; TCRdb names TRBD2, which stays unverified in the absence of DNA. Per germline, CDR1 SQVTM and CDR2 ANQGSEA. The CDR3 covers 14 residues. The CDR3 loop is CSVELAGGPDTQYF.

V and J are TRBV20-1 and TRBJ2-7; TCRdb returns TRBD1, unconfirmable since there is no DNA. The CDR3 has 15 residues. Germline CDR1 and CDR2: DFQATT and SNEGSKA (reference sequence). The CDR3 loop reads CSAPPAWEPSYEQYF.

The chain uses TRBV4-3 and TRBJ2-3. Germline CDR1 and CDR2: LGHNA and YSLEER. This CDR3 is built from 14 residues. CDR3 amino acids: CASSQATRTDTQYF.

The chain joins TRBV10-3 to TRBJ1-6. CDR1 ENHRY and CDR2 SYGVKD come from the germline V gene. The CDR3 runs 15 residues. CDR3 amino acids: CAISESDSYNSPLHF.

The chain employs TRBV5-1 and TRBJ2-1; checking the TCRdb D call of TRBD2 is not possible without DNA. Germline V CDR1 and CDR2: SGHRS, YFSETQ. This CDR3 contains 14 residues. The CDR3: CASTGTSGGNEQFF.

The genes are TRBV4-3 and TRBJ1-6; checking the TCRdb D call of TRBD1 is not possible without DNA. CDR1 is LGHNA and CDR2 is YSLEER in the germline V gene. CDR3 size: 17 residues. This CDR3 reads CASSQEAQAGRNSPLHF.

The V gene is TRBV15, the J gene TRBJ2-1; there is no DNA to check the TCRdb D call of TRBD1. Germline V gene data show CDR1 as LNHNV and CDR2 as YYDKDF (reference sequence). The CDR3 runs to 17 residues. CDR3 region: CATSRRRRQGTHNEQFF.

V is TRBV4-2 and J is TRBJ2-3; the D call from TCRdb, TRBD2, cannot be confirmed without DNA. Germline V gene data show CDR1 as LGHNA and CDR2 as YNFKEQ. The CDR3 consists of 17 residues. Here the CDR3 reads CASSPHGGLRGADTQYF.

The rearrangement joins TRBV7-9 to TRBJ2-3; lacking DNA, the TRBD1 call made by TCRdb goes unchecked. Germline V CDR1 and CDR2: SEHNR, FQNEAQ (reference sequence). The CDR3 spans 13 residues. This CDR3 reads CASSLVGPDTQYF.

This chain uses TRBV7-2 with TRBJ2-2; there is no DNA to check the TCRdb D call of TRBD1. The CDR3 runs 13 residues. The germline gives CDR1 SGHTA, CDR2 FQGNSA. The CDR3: CASSPPGTGELFF.

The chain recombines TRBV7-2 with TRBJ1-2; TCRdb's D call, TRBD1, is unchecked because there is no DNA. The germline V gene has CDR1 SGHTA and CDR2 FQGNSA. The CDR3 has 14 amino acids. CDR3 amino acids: CASSWDRRRDGYTF.

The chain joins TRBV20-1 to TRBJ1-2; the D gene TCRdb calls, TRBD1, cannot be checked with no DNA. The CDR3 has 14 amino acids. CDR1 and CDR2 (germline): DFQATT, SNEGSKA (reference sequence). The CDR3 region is CSAHRDRVNYGYTF.

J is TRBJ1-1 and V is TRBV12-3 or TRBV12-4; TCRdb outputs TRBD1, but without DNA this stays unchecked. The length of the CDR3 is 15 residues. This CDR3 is CASSVSTGGNTEAFF.

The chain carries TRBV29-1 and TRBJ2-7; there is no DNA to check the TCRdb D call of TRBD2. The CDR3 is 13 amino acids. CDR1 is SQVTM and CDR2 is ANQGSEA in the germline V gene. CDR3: CSAVGLVGIGQYF.

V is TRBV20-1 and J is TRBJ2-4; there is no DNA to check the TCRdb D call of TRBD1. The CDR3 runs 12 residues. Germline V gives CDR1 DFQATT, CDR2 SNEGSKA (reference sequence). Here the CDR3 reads CSAKTGANIQYF.

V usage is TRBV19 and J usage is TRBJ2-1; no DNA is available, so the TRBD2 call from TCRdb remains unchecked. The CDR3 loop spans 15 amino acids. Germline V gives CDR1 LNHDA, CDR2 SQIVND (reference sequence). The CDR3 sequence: CASSRLAGSYNEQFF.

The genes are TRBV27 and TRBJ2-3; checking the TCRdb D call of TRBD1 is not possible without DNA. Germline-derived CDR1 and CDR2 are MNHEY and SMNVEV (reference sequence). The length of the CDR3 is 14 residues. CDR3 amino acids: CASSPWTIADTQYF.

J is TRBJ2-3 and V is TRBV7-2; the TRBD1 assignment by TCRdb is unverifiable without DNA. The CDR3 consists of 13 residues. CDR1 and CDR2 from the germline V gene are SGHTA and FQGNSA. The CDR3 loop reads CASSPFPTDTQYF.

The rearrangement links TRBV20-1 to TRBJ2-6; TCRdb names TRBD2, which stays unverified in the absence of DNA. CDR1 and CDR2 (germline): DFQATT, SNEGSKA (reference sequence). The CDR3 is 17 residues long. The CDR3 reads CSARVVGHSSGANVLTF.

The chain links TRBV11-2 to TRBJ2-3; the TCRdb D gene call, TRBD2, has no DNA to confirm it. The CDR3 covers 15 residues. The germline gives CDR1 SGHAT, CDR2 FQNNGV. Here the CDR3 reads CASSLYGGSSDTQYF.

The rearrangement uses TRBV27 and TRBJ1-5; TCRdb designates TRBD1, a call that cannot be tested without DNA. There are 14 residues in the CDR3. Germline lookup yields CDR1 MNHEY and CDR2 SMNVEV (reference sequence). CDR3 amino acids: CASSLRQGSQPQHF.

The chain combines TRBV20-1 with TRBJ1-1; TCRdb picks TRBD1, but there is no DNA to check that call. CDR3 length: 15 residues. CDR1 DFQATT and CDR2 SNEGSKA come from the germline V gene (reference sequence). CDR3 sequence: CSARLAQGPRTEAFF.

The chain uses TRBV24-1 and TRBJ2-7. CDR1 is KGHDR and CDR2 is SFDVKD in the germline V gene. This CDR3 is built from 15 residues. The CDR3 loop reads CATSDPSRSSYEQYF.

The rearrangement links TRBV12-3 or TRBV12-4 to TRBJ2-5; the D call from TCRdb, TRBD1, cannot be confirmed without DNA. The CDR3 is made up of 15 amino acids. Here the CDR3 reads CASSLGQGSQETQYF.

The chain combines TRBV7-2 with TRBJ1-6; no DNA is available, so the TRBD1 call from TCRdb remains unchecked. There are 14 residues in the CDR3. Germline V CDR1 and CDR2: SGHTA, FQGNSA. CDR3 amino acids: CASRDTGFSSPLHF.

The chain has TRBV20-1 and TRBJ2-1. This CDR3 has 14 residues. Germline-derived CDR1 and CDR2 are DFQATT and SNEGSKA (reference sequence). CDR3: CSASGGTSYNEQFF.

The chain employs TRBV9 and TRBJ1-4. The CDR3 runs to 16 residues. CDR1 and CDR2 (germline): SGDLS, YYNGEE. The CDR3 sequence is CASSDGSTWANEKLFF.

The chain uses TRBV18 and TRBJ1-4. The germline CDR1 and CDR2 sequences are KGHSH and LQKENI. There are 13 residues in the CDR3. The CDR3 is CASSDATNEKLFF.

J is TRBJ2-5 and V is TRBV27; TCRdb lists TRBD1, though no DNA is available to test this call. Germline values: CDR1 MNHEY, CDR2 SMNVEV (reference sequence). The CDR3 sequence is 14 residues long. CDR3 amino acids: CASSYRVGRETQYF.

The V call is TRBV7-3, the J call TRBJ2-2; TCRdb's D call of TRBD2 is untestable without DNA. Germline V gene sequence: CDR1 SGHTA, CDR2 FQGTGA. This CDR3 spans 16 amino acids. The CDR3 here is CASTPIGGVSAGELFF.

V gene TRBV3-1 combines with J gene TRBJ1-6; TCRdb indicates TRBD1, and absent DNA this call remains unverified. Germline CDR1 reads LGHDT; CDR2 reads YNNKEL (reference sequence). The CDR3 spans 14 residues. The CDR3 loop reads CASSPPDQGAALHF. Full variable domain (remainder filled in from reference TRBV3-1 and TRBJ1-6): DTAVSQTPKYLVTQMGNDKSIKCEQNLGHDTMYWYKQDSKKFLKIMFSYNNKELIINETVPNRFSPKSPDKAHLNLHINSLELGDSAVYFCASSPPDQGAALHFGNGTRLTVT.